These T cell receptor beta chains were read from a single sample in a study of T-cell memory formation after mild COVID-19. Each CDR3 protein gets one entry after TCRdb re-called the 5' RACE reads with MiXCR. Altogether a few hundred thousand distinct CDR3 sequences are present, more than 20% being singletons, with the ten largest covering about 12%. Input material: PBMCs or a T cell subset sorted from them (not recorded which). The source is an adult woman who had mild COVID-19 (a few samples of this study predate the infection). Cell type and time point are not known. The CDR3 runs from the conserved cysteine through the conserved F or W. D genes are given only for firm matches. Clone size is not always given. Where it is, it says once, few, many or a class for expanded clones.

CDR3	DNA	V	length	D	size	J
CASSSLTETRGYEQYF	TGTGCCAGCAGCTCACTGACCGAAACCCGCGGGTACGAGCAGTACTTC	TRBV7-2	16	NA	few	TRBJ2-7
CASSPLAGAGRTDTQYF	TGTGCCAGCTCACCTCTCGCTGGAGCGGGTCGGACAGATACGCAGTATTTT	TRBV18	17	NA	NA	TRBJ2-3
CASSTENEQFF	TGTGCCAGCAGTACAGAGAATGAGCAGTTCTTC	TRBV25-1	11	NA	NA	TRBJ2-1
CASSPAGQWGYTF	TGTGCCAGCTCACCAGCAGGGCAGTGGGGCTACACCTTC	TRBV18	13	NA	NA	TRBJ1-2
CSTIRGGAGGSSYNEQFF	TGCAGCACAATTAGGGGGGGAGCGGGAGGGAGCTCCTACAATGAGCAGTTCTTC	TRBV29-1	18	TRBD2	few	TRBJ2-1
CASRPWGAASTDTQYF	TGTGCCAGCAGACCTTGGGGAGCGGCTAGCACAGATACGCAGTATTTT	TRBV6-6	16	NA	few	TRBJ2-3
CASSQLERGNNEQFF	TGCGCCAGCAGCCAGTTGGAGCGGGGGAACAATGAGCAGTTCTTC	TRBV5-1	15	TRBD2	NA	TRBJ2-1
CAWSFGQGYEQYF	TGTGCCTGGAGTTTCGGACAGGGGTACGAGCAGTACTTC	TRBV30	13	TRBD1	NA	TRBJ2-7
CASSSGGARGEKLFF	TGCGCCAGCAGCTCAGGGGGCGCCCGAGGTGAAAAACTGTTTTTT	TRBV5-1	15	TRBD1	NA	TRBJ1-4
CASSLVGQVQETQYF	TGTGCCAGCAGCTTAGTGGGACAGGTCCAAGAGACCCAGTACTTC	TRBV7-9	15	TRBD1	few	TRBJ2-5
CASRRSGSSPYNEQFF	TGCGCCAGCAGGAGGAGCGGGAGTTCTCCCTACAATGAGCAGTTCTTC	TRBV4-3	16	TRBD2	few	TRBJ2-1
CASRSTSGSADTQYF	TGTGCCAGCCGATCGACTAGCGGGAGTGCGGATACGCAGTATTTT	TRBV11-1	15	TRBD2	few	TRBJ2-3
CASSWTGGLDTQYF	TGTGCCAGCAGCTGGACAGGGGGTTTAGATACGCAGTATTTT	TRBV5-4	14	TRBD1	NA	TRBJ2-3
CASSQDRAYSLNTEAFF	TGTGCCAGCAGCCAGGACAGGGCTTATTCCTTGAACACTGAAGCTTTCTTT	TRBV5-4	17	TRBD1	few	TRBJ1-1
CASSLATSNTGELFF	TGTGCCAGCAGCTTAGCTACGTCGAACACCGGGGAGCTGTTTTTT	TRBV7-9	15	NA	few	TRBJ2-2
CASSPGPTASHEQYF	TGTGCCAGCAGCCCCGGCCCCACCGCCAGCCACGAGCAGTACTTC	TRBV7-9	15	NA	NA	TRBJ2-7
CASSLGEGYDGYTF	TGCGCCAGCAGCTTGGGTGAAGGGTATGATGGCTACACCTTC	TRBV5-1	14	NA	NA	TRBJ1-2
CASSPSSTSYEQYF	TGCGCCAGCAGCCCGAGCTCGACGTCCTACGAGCAGTACTTC	TRBV5-1	14	NA	NA	TRBJ2-7
CASSVGTGGHYEQYF	TGTGCCAGCAGCGTAGGAACAGGGGGGCACTACGAGCAGTACTTC	TRBV9	15	TRBD1	NA	TRBJ2-7
CASSLNLQETQYF	TGTGCCAGCAGCTTAAACCTCCAAGAGACCCAGTACTTC	TRBV7-8	13	NA	few	TRBJ2-5
CASSAPLAGYNEQFF	TGTGCCAGCAGCGCGCCCCTAGCGGGCTACAATGAGCAGTTCTTC	TRBV7-9	15	TRBD2	NA	TRBJ2-1
CASSPPTDPSGNTIYF	TGTGCCAGCTCACCGCCTACGGACCCCTCTGGAAACACCATATATTTT	TRBV18	16	NA	NA	TRBJ1-3
CASSSRDEQYF	TGTGCCAGCTCCTCTCGGGACGAGCAGTACTTC	TRBV18	11	NA	many	TRBJ2-7
CASTSGTGEAEAFF	TGCGCCAGCACCTCCGGGACAGGGGAGGCTGAAGCTTTCTTT	TRBV5-1	14	TRBD1	NA	TRBJ1-1